Listed here is a single TCR beta chain. What it binds is unknown. There are 17 residues in the CDR3. The germline V gene has CDR1 SGHNT and CDR2 YENEEA. V gave up 5 bases and J gave up 1 base, with 19 bases separating them. The record originates from a study of T cell responses to AZD1222 COVID-19 vaccine. Overall study: Some second doses came at about 4 weeks and others at about 12 weeks; these were pooled.

The method was immunoSEQ multiplex PCR; TCRdb's version includes in-frame clones alone and lacks a portion of them. The sample shows some 110,000 clones, roughly 90% of them seen only once. General study points: Spike-specific TCR breadth and depth grew following two AZD1222 doses. Targeting of unmutated variant regions was reportedly seen in nearly half of spike-specific TCRs.

This chain links TRBV11-3 with TRBJ2-3, with D possibly called TRBD1 or TRBD2 (5 bases each). The source of this sequence is an adult in good health. Sequences were derived from peripheral blood, sampled on day 0 of AZD1222 vaccination. CDR3: CASSAGGLSRGTDTQYF. The CDR3 nucleotides read TGTGCCAGCAGCGCGGGTGGGTTGTCCAGGGGCACAGATACGCAGTATTTT.